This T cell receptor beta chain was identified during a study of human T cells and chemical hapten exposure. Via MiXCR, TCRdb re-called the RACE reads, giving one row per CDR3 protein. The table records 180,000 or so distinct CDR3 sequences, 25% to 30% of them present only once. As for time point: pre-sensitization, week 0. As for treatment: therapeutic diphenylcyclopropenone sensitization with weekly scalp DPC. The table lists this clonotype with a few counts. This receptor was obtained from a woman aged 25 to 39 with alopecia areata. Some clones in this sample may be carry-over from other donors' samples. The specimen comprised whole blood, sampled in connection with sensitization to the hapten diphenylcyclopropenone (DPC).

The DNA of the CDR3 is TGCGCCAGCAAGGGGGCAGGGCTGTACGAGCAGTACTTC. The encoded protein is CASKGAGLYEQYF. The chain uses TRBV5-1 and TRBJ2-7; 7 bases are a match to TRBD1. The V gene's germline CDR1 is SGHRS and CDR2 YFSETQ. The length of the CDR3 is 13 residues. With 6 bases clipped from V and 4 bases from J, the junction kept 7 bases outside the gene matches.